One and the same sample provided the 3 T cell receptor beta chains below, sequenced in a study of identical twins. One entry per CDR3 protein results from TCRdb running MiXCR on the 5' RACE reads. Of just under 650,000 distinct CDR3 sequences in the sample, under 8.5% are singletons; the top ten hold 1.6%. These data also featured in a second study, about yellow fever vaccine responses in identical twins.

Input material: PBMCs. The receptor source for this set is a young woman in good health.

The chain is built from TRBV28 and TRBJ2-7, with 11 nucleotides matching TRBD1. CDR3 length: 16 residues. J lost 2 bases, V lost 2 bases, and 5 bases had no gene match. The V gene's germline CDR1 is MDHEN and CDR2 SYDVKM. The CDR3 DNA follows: TGTGCCAGCAGTTTAAAGGGACAGGGGGAAACCTACGAGCAGTACTTC. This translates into CASSLKGQGETYEQYF. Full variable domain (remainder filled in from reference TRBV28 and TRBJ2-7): DVKVTQSSRYLVKRTGEKVFLECVQDMDHENMFWYRQDPGLGLRLIYFSYDVKMKEKGDIPEGYSVSREKKERFSLILESASTNQTSMYLCASSLKGQGETYEQYFGPGTRLTVT.

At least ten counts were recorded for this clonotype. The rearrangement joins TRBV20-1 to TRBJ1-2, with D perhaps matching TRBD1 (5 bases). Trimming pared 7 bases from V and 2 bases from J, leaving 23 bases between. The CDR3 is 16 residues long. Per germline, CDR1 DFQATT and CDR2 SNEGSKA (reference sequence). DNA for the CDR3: TGCAGTGTCACGGAGGGCAGGGTGACCTCGAACTATGGCTACACCTTC. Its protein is CSVTEGRVTSNYGYTF.

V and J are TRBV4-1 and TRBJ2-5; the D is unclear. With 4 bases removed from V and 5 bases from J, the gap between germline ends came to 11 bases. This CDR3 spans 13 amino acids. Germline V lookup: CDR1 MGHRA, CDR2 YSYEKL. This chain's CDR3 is CASSLPLLETQYF. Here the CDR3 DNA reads TGCGCCAGCAGCCTCCCTTTGCTTGAGACCCAGTACTTC.